This T cell receptor (beta chain) was captured in a study of prognosis after radiotherapy for stage I lung cancer. Study results and caveats: Tumor specificity of expanded TCR clones went undetermined.

Between the trimmed V and J ends, which lost 3 bases and 6 bases, there was a span of 17 bases. Per the germline V gene, CDR1 is LGHNA and CDR2 is YSLEER. The length of the CDR3 is 15 residues. Multiplex PCR, run in two rounds, amplified TCR beta CDR3 from genomic DNA. Primers (each specific to one TRBV or TRBJ gene) were used in first-round PCR. In TCRdb, the multiplex PCR reads were re-called with MiXCR into one record per CDR3 protein. This table has approximately 16,000 distinct CDR3 sequences, around 30% appearing once. Ten or more counts support this clonotype. Antigen unknown. The TCR originated in a donor aged 50 or older with non-small cell lung cancer. The specimen was PBMCs, collected before or after stereotactic body radiation therapy (not recorded which). The chain links TRBV4-3 to TRBJ1-2, with a possible D match to TRBD1 (5 bases). CDR3 sequence reads: CASSQSGWGRDGYTF. DNA for the CDR3: TGCGCCAGCAGCCAGTCCGGGTGGGGCAGGGATGGCTACACCTTC.